This T cell receptor (beta chain) was captured in a study of human T cells and chemical hapten exposure. Separate cDNA molecules received unique molecular identifiers, which the library attached to them. Source study methods: Sample TCR totals centred on a median of approximately 100,000, ranging roughly 23,224 to 690,600. TCRdb re-called the RACE reads with MiXCR, one entry per CDR3 protein. TCRdb, rather than the study authors, made the V and J calls. There are about 30,000 distinct CDR3 sequences in the sample; approximately 5.5% occur only once, and roughly 12% lies in the top ten. Time point reported: healthy volunteer bleed at 6 weeks. Total RNA extraction was carried out from unfractionated whole blood. V lost 4 bases and J 3 bases, leaving 14 bases between the germline ends. CDR1 is SGHDT and CDR2 is YYEEEE in the germline V gene. The CDR3 totals 15 residues. This clonotype appeared a few times.

The sample consisted of whole blood. The V gene is TRBV5-6, the J gene TRBJ1-3, with no clear D. The source of this sequence is a human donor in good health. Some clones in this sample may be carry-over from other donors' samples. The CDR3: CASSRSNSGGNTIYF. DNA for the CDR3: TGTGCCAGCAGCCGTAGTAATTCCGGTGGAAACACCATATATTTT.